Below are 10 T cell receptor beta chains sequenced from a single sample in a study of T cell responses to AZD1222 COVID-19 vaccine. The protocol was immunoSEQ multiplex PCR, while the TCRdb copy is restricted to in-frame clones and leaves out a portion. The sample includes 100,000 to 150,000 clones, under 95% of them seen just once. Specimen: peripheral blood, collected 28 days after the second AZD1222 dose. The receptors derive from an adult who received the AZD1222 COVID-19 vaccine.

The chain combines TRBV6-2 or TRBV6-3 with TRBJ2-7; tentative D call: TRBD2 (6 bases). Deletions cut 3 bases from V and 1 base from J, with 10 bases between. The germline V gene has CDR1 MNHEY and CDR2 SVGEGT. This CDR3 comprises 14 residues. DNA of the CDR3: TGTGCCAGCAGTTATTTGGAGGGGTCCTACGAGCAGTACTTC. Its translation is CASSYLEGSYEQYF.

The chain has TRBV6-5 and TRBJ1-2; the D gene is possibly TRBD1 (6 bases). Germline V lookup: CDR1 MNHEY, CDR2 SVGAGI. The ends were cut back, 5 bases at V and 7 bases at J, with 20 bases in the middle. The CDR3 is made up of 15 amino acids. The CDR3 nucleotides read TGTGCCAGCAGTCTTCGCCGGGGGCCCCTAGGTGGCTACACCTTC. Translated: CASSLRRGPLGGYTF.

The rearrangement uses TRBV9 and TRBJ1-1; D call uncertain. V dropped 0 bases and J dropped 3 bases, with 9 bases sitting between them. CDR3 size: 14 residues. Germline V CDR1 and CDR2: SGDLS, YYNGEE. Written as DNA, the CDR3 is TGTGCCAGCAGCGTAGTCGGGAGGGACACTGAAGCTTTCTTT. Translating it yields CASSVVGRDTEAFF.

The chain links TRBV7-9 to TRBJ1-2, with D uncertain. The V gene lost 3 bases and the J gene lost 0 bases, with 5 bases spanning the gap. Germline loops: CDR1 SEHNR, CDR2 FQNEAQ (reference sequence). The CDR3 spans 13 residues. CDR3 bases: TGTGCCAGCAGCTTGATTTCTAACTATGGCTACACCTTC. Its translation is CASSLISNYGYTF.

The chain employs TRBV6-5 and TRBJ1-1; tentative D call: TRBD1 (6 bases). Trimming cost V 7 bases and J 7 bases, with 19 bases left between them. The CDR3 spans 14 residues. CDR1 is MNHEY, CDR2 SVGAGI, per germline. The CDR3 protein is CASTPGHRGVEAFF. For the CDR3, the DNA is TGTGCCAGCACCCCGGGACACCGAGGGGTTGAAGCTTTCTTT.

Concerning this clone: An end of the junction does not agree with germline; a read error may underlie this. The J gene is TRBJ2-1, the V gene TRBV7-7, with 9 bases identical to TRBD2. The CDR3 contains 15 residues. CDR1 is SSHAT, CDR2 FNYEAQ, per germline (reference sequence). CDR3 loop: CASSFASGGFHEQFF. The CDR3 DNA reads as TGTGCTAGCAGCTTCGCCAGCGGGGGGTTCCATGAGCAGTTCTTC.

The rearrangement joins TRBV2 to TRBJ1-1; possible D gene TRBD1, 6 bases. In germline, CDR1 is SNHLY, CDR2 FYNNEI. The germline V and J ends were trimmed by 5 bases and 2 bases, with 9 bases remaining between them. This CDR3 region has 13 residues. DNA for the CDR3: TGTGCCAGCAGTTGGGGGCGAAACACTGAAGCTTTCTTT. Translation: CASSWGRNTEAFF.

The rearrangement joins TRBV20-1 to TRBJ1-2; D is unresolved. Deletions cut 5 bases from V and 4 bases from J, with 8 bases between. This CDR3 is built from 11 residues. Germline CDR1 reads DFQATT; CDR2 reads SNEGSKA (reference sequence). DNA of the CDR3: TGCAGTGCTCTTCCCGGCTATGGCTACACCTTC. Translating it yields CSALPGYGYTF.

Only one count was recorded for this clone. CDR3: CASSGITGGPMNTEAFF. CDR3 in DNA: TGTGCCAGCAGCGGCATCACAGGGGGCCCTATGAACACTGAAGCTTTCTTT. The chain joins TRBV5-4 to TRBJ1-1; 9 nucleotides agree with TRBD1. CDR3 size: 17 residues. From germline, CDR1 is SGHNT and CDR2 YYREEE (reference sequence). Unmatched junction bases numbered 10, after V lost 4 bases and J lost 0 bases. The full variable domain, rest sourced from reference TRBV5-4 and TRBJ1-1, is ETGVTQSPTHLIKTRGQQVTLRCSSQSGHNTVSWYQQALGQGPQFIFQYYREEENGRGNFPPRFSGLQFPNYSSELNVNALELDDSALYLCASSGITGGPMNTEAFFGQGTRLTVV.

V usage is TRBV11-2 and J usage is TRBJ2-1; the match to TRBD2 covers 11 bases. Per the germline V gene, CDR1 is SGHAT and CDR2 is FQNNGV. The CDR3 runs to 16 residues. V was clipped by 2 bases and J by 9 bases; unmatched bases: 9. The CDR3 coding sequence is TGTGCCAGCAGCTTAAGGCTAGCGGGAGGAGGCGGTGAGCAGTTCTTC. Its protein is CASSLRLAGGGGEQFF.